The 10 T cell receptor beta chains given below trace back to one sample, sequenced in a study of control samples from healthy donors and cancer patients. The repertoire was sequenced with immunoSEQ multiplex PCR; TCRdb's copy has only in-frame clones and lacks some. The top ten clones hold more than 4% of a sample with 110,000 to 150,000 clones, approximately 91% of them seen once. Material for sequencing was blood. The origin of the receptors is a man aged 25 to 40 in good health.

The J gene is TRBJ1-4, the V gene TRBV3-1 (or the pseudogene TRBV3-2); D is ambiguous. This CDR3 is built from 14 residues. CDR1 LGHDT and CDR2 YNNKEL come from the germline V gene (reference sequence). Deletions cut 0 bases from V and 7 bases from J, with 9 bases between. CDR3 in DNA: TGTGCCAGCAGCCAAGATTTGGGGAGTGAAAAACTGTTTTTT. It translates to CASSQDLGSEKLFF.

The V and J genes are TRBV12-3 or TRBV12-4 and TRBJ2-2; D remains unclear. Trimming cost V 5 bases and J 1 base, with 2 bases left between them. This CDR3 has 12 residues. The CDR3 here is CASSKNTGELFF. The CDR3 DNA sequence: TGTGCCAGCAGTAAGAACACCGGGGAGCTGTTTTTT.

CDR3: CASSYRDPAYEQYF. CDR3 DNA sequence: TGTGCCAGCAGCTACCGGGACCCCGCCTACGAGCAGTACTTC. The chain uses TRBV7-9 and TRBJ2-7, with D possibly being TRBD1 or TRBD2 (5 bases each). Germline V CDR1 and CDR2: SEHNR, FQNEAQ (reference sequence). This CDR3 contains 14 residues. V gave up 4 bases and J gave up 2 bases, with 12 bases separating them.

This clone was recorded only once. The chain is built from TRBV5-4 and TRBJ1-2; no reliable D call. V lost 3 bases, J lost 8 bases, and 11 bases lay in between. CDR3 size: 12 residues. Germline CDR1 and CDR2: SGHNT and YYREEE (reference sequence). CDR3 protein: CASSSGFAGYTF. The CDR3 DNA follows: TGTGCCAGCAGCTCAGGATTCGCGGGCTACACCTTC.

CDR3 DNA: TGTGCCAGCAGCTTAGTGGGGGATGGGACCTCCTACAATGAGCAGTTCTTC. This gives the protein CASSLVGDGTSYNEQFF. This chain links TRBV7-2 with TRBJ2-1, with D perhaps being TRBD1 or TRBD2 (5 bases each). CDR1 SGHTA and CDR2 FQGNSA come from the germline V gene. The CDR3 contains 17 residues. V was cut by 1 base and J by 0 bases, with 13 bases left in between. Together with reference TRBV7-2 and TRBJ2-1, the CDR3 gives the full variable domain: GAGVSQSPSNKVTEKGKDVELRCDPISGHTALYWYRQSLGQGLEFLIYFQGNSAPDKSGLPSDRFSAERTGGSVSTLTIQRTQQEDSAVYLCASSLVGDGTSYNEQFFGPGTRLTVL.

V and J are TRBV4-1 and TRBJ2-3; tentatively, D is TRBD2 (6 bases). This CDR3 is built from 18 residues. From germline, CDR1 is MGHRA and CDR2 YSYEKL. Trimming cost V 0 bases and J 1 base, with 17 bases left between them. This CDR3 is CASSQDSGTSSRTDTQYF. For the CDR3, the DNA is TGCGCCAGCAGCCAAGATAGCGGTACTAGCAGCCGCACAGATACGCAGTATTTT.

The rearrangement joins TRBV15 to TRBJ2-2; D unresolved. The V gene's germline CDR1 is LNHNV and CDR2 YYDKDF (reference sequence). V was trimmed by 0 bases and J by 6 bases, leaving 5 bases between them. The CDR3 consists of 13 residues. CDR3 in amino acids: CATSREGSGELFF. The CDR3, as DNA: TGTGCCACCAGCAGAGAAGGTTCCGGGGAGCTGTTTTTT.

The chain joins TRBV7-2 to TRBJ2-3; the D gene could be TRBD1 or TRBD2 (6 bases each). This CDR3 region has 15 residues. The V gene lost 0 bases and the J gene lost 8 bases, with 15 bases spanning the gap. Per germline, CDR1 SGHTA and CDR2 FQGNSA. The CDR3 loop is CASSLAGGTPLTQYF. The DNA for the CDR3 is TGTGCCAGCAGCTTAGCGGGCGGGACACCTCTTACGCAGTATTTT.

The chain combines TRBV9 with TRBJ2-2; D call uncertain. The germline gives CDR1 SGDLS, CDR2 YYNGEE. Trimming took off 4 bases at V and 0 bases at J, with 16 bases between the two ends. This CDR3 has 17 amino acids. Here the CDR3 reads CASSRRPELANTGELFF. The CDR3 DNA is TGTGCCAGCAGCCGTAGACCAGAGTTGGCGAACACCGGGGAGCTGTTTTTT.

The chain couples TRBV7-3 to TRBJ2-7, with 7 bases matching TRBD2. The germline V gene has CDR1 SGHTA and CDR2 FQGTGA. The CDR3 runs to 13 residues. The V and J ends lost 5 bases and 3 bases, in that order; junction bases with no gene match: 4. Here the CDR3 DNA reads TGTGCCAGCAGCCACCGGGGGGACTACGAGCAGTACTTC. Its protein product is CASSHRGDYEQYF.